One T cell receptor beta chain is described in this entry. The antigen remains undetermined. A clone one base away is much larger, so this may be a read error. The sample originates from a study of T cells after yellow fever vaccination. Study outcomes and limitations: Though it reached lower strength, the secondary response hit its peak faster, day 5 versus 15. Post-booster repertoires again held most primary-vaccination clones (just under 97% CD4, roughly 90% CD8).

Deletions cut 4 bases from V and 4 bases from J, with 10 bases between. CDR3 length: 14 residues. Germline V gene data show CDR1 as SGHTA and CDR2 as FQGNSA. TCRdb processed the 5' RACE reads anew with MiXCR; each CDR3 protein has one entry. The sample lists around 150,000 distinct CDR3 sequences, 6.5% to 8.5% seen once, with approximately 2.5% in the top ten. Sequencing used CD4+ T cells sorted from PBMCs, obtained less than 6 days after the first yellow fever vaccination. The rearrangement links TRBV7-2 to TRBJ2-2; a weak D match, TRBD1 (5 bases). The receptor was derived from a man aged 18 to 30 who received the YFV17D yellow fever vaccine. This CDR3 is CASSSSTGTGELFF. Written as DNA, the CDR3 is TGTGCCAGCAGCTCGAGTACAGGCACCGGGGAGCTGTTTTTT.